Below, 23 T cell receptor beta chains from the same sample are listed, as sequenced in a study of post-analysis software for immune sequencing data (dated by TCRdb to between 2015 and 2016). Broader findings and caveats from the paper: Roughly 5 TRBV segments, including TRBV5-6, TRBV5-1 and TRBV20-1, were significantly more frequent in patients than controls.

These receptors have no identified antigens. The receptor library was made with PCR. The listed sequencing device is Illumina HiSeq 2500. To reduce PCR and sequencing biases, unique molecular identifiers were built into the TCR beta cDNA libraries. The raw public data were reprocessed by TCRdb itself: fastp quality trimming at Q25, MiXCR clonotype calling, in-frame beta chains only. For every CDR3 protein sequence, its rows merge into one entry that carries the most common genes and DNA. For this sample the table gives about 570,000 distinct CDR3 sequences, of which around a third were detected only once. The ten largest clonotypes hold under 7% of the sample. Material for sequencing was blood. These receptors originate from a girl aged 2 to 17 with multiple sclerosis.

The V and J genes are TRBV20-1 and TRBJ1-2, with TRBD1 as a possible D gene (6 bases). This CDR3 contains 13 residues. V lost 6 bases, J lost 4 bases, and 15 bases lay in between. Looked up from germline, CDR1 is DFQATT and CDR2 is SNEGSKA (reference sequence). The DNA of the CDR3 is TGCAGTGCGAGGGGGGGTTCGGGCTATGGCTACACCTTC. This gives the protein CSARGGSGYGYTF.

This clonotype has just a few counts. This rearrangement joins TRBV6-5 to TRBJ2-7, with D possibly being TRBD2 (7 bases). CDR3 length: 18 amino acids. Deletions cut 0 bases from V and 0 bases from J, with 18 bases between. CDR1 is MNHEY and CDR2 is SVGAGI in the germline V gene. CDR3 loop: CASSYSPRRGAISYEQYF. Written as DNA, the CDR3 is TGTGCCAGCAGTTACTCTCCCCGACGGGGGGCGATCTCCTACGAGCAGTACTTC.

This clonotype was observed at least ten times. The chain employs TRBV10-1 and TRBJ2-4, with D perhaps matching TRBD1 (6 bases). V was pared by 1 base and J by 1 base, with 8 bases between. The CDR3 consists of 15 residues. From germline, CDR1 is WNHNN and CDR2 SYGVQD (reference sequence). In DNA, the CDR3 is TGCGCCAGCAGTGAGTGGCAGGGGGCCAAAAACATTCAGTACTTC. It encodes CASSEWQGAKNIQYF.

The genes are TRBV11-2 and TRBJ1-1; D remains ambiguous. The CDR3 has 13 residues. Germline V gene sequence: CDR1 SGHAT, CDR2 FQNNGV. V was trimmed by 5 bases and J by 6 bases, leaving 13 bases between them. Here the CDR3 DNA reads TGTGCCAGCAGCCTTCGGGGTCTGGCTGAAGCTTTCTTT. Translation: CASSLRGLAEAFF.

This chain links TRBV2 with TRBJ2-1, with a possible D match to TRBD2 (6 bases). CDR3 length: 14 amino acids. V lost 4 bases and J 4 bases, leaving 11 bases between the germline ends. From germline, CDR1 is SNHLY and CDR2 FYNNEI. CDR3 protein: CASSAGRSYNEQFF. The CDR3 DNA is TGTGCCAGCAGTGCAGGGAGGAGTTACAATGAGCAGTTCTTC.

This clonotype has at least ten counts. The V call is TRBV18, the J call TRBJ2-7; 8 bases line up with TRBD1. Trimming at V came to 8 bases and at J to 1 base, leaving 7 bases not matched to a gene. Germline-derived CDR1 and CDR2 are KGHSH and LQKENI. The CDR3 consists of 14 residues. The chain's CDR3 is CASSPRQGSYEQYF. The CDR3 DNA sequence: TGTGCCAGCAGCCCCCGACAGGGGTCCTACGAGCAGTACTTC.

The chain combines TRBV3-1 with TRBJ2-3; 11 nucleotides match TRBD2. This CDR3 comprises 16 residues. CDR1 is LGHDT and CDR2 is YNNKEL in the germline V gene (reference sequence). The trim removed 1 base at V and 3 bases at J, leaving 3 bases unmatched. CDR3 coding DNA: TGTGCCAGCAGCCAAGTTCCTAGCGGGGGGACAGATACGCAGTATTTT. Translated, it gives CASSQVPSGGTDTQYF.

This clonotype was seen at least ten times. This chain joins TRBV5-1 and TRBJ2-1; 10 bases fit TRBD2. In germline, CDR1 is SGHRS, CDR2 YFSETQ. The CDR3 sequence is 15 residues long. Trimming removed 2 bases from V and 7 bases from J; junction bases left unmatched: 6. Written as DNA, the CDR3 is TGCGCCAGCAGCTTAGGGGCGACTAGCGGGAATGAGCAGTTCTTC. It yields the protein CASSLGATSGNEQFF. Variable domain in full (rest from reference TRBV5-1 and TRBJ2-1): KAGVTQTPRYLIKTRGQQVTLSCSPISGHRSVSWYQQTPGQGLQFLFEYFSETQRNKGNFPGRFSGRQFSNSRSEMNVSTLELGDSALYLCASSLGATSGNEQFFGPGTRLTVL.

This chain joins TRBV18 and TRBJ2-4; weak D call: TRBD1 (6 bases). Germline CDR1 reads KGHSH; CDR2 reads LQKENI. The CDR3 has 15 residues. The V end lost 1 base, the J end lost 8 bases, and 15 bases lay between the germline ends. The CDR3 spells CASSPRTRGNDIQYF. The CDR3 nucleotides read TGTGCCAGCTCACCACGGACAAGGGGGAACGACATTCAGTACTTC.

The chain has TRBV20-1 and TRBJ2-7, with 7 bases lining up with TRBD1. Germline V gene data show CDR1 as DFQATT and CDR2 as SNEGSKA (reference sequence). This CDR3 is 15 amino acids long. Trimming at V came to 0 bases and at J to 4 bases, leaving 9 bases not matched to a gene. The CDR3 spells CSARDPGTVFYEQYF. The CDR3 nucleotides read TGCAGTGCTAGAGACCCCGGGACAGTCTTTTACGAGCAGTACTTC.

Many counts were recorded for this clonotype. The CDR3 DNA reads TGTGCCAGCAGCCTACTAGGTTTTGAGCAGTTCTTC. Protein product: CASSLLGFEQFF. J is TRBJ2-1 and V is TRBV7-2, with D possibly TRBD2 on 5 matching bases. The CDR3 extends over 12 amino acids. V dropped 5 bases and J dropped 9 bases, with 11 bases sitting between them. CDR1 and CDR2 (germline): SGHTA, FQGNSA.

V usage is TRBV6-1 and J usage is TRBJ1-5; 8 nucleotides line up with TRBD1. Germline lookup yields CDR1 MNHNS and CDR2 SASEGT. Trimming at V came to 6 bases and at J to 2 bases, leaving 9 bases not matched to a gene. The CDR3 is 16 residues long. Written as DNA, the CDR3 is TGTGCCAGCAGCCCCGACAGGGGCCGGGGCAATCAGCCCCAGCATTTT. Translation: CASSPDRGRGNQPQHF.

This clonotype was counted between two and nine times. This chain joins TRBV7-9 and TRBJ2-7; D is unclear. The CDR3 consists of 13 residues. Trimming stripped 2 bases from V and 1 base from J, with 6 bases between. CDR1 is SEHNR, CDR2 FQNEAQ, per germline (reference sequence). As DNA, the CDR3 is TGTGCCAGCAGCTTATCTGCTTCCTACGAGCAGTACTTC. Translated: CASSLSASYEQYF.

Only a few counts were recorded for this clonotype. The chain recombines TRBV20-1 with TRBJ2-1; 16 nucleotides match TRBD2. Germline loops: CDR1 DFQATT, CDR2 SNEGSKA (reference sequence). This CDR3 has 15 residues. The V gene end was trimmed by 6 bases and the J gene end by 5 bases; junction bases not matched to a gene: 4. The CDR3 DNA follows: TGCAGTGCCGGGACTAGCGGGGGGGCCGACAATGAGCAGTTCTTC. Its protein is CSAGTSGGADNEQFF.

The V gene is TRBV12-3 or TRBV12-4, the J gene TRBJ2-3; D unresolved. The CDR3 spans 15 residues. With 2 bases removed from V and 4 bases from J, the gap between germline ends came to 13 bases. The CDR3 sequence: CASSLSSVSADTQYF. Written as DNA, the CDR3 is TGTGCCAGCAGTTTATCTTCAGTGAGCGCAGATACGCAGTATTTT.

The chain links TRBV4-1 to TRBJ2-7; 10 bases line up with TRBD2. After removal of 1 base from V and 3 bases from J, the junction contained 9 bases not matched to a gene. Germline V gene sequence: CDR1 MGHRA, CDR2 YSYEKL. The CDR3 runs 17 residues. The CDR3 nucleotides read TGCGCCAGCAGCCAAGTTAATATAGCGGGAGGATACTACGAGCAGTACTTC. It is translated as CASSQVNIAGGYYEQYF.

This chain links TRBV19 with TRBJ2-3; 11 nucleotides align to TRBD2. The V segment lost 6 bases and the J segment 4 bases; nucleotides outside the gene matches: 6. The CDR3 has 15 residues. Germline CDR1 and CDR2: LNHDA and SQIVND (reference sequence). The CDR3 DNA sequence: TGTGCCAGTAGCTCACTAGCGGGGGAAGCAGATACGCAGTATTTT. This gives the protein CASSSLAGEADTQYF.

The gene calls are TRBV12-3 or TRBV12-4 and TRBJ1-2; 8 bases are shared with TRBD1. With 1 base clipped from V and 6 bases from J, the junction kept 7 bases outside the gene matches. The CDR3 consists of 15 residues. The CDR3 DNA is TGTGCCAGCAGTTTAGTTGGGACAGGAAGGAATGGCTACACCTTC. Residues: CASSLVGTGRNGYTF.

This clonotype was counted a few times. CDR3 protein: CASSYSVTSGGYEQFF. In DNA, the CDR3 is TGTGCCAGCAGTTACTCGGTTACTAGCGGGGGCTATGAGCAGTTCTTC. The rearrangement uses TRBV6-5 and TRBJ2-1; 11 bases fit TRBD2. CDR3 length: 16 residues. From germline, CDR1 is MNHEY and CDR2 SVGAGI. Trimming at V came to 0 bases and at J to 8 bases, leaving 6 bases not matched to a gene.

The chain uses TRBV20-1 and TRBJ2-1; 7 bases line up with TRBD2. Germline V gives CDR1 DFQATT, CDR2 SNEGSKA (reference sequence). CDR3 length: 14 residues. V lost 1 base and J lost 9; bases outside the gene matches: 9. The CDR3 here is CSARGRRERSEQFF. The DNA for the CDR3 is TGCAGTGCTAGAGGTAGGCGGGAGAGGAGTGAGCAGTTCTTC.

This clonotype appeared a few times. This chain links TRBV14 with TRBJ2-7; TRBD1 matches at 8 bases. With V trimmed by 4 bases and J by 1 base, 6 bases remained unmatched. Germline V gene sequence: CDR1 SGHDN, CDR2 FVKESK. The CDR3 contains 15 residues. The CDR3 DNA reads as TGTGCCAGCAGCCTTAGACAGGGGCGGTCCTACGAGCAGTACTTC. Residues: CASSLRQGRSYEQYF. The full variable domain, rest sourced from reference TRBV14 and TRBJ2-7, is EAGVTQFPSHSVIEKGQTVTLRCDPISGHDNLYWYRRVMGKEIKFLLHFVKESKQDESGMPNNRFLAERTGGTYSTLKVQPAELEDSGVYFCASSLRQGRSYEQYFGPGTRLTVT.

This clonotype came up a few times. The rearrangement links TRBV9 to TRBJ2-1; 7 bases line up with TRBD1. The CDR3 spans 13 residues. Trimming cost V 0 bases and J 8 bases; bases outside gene matches: 2. The V gene's germline CDR1 is SGDLS and CDR2 YYNGEE. CDR3 residues: CASSVGGTDEQFF. Here the CDR3 DNA reads TGTGCCAGCAGCGTAGGTGGGACAGATGAGCAGTTCTTC.

The rearrangement links TRBV28 to TRBJ1-6; 9 bases match TRBD1. Per germline, CDR1 MDHEN and CDR2 SYDVKM. J was trimmed by 8 bases and V by 5 bases; bases with no gene match: 10. The CDR3 loop spans 16 amino acids. CDR3 in DNA: TGTGCCAGCAGTGGCGGGACAGGGAGAATCGATTCACCCCTCCACTTT. Translation gives CASSGGTGRIDSPLHF.